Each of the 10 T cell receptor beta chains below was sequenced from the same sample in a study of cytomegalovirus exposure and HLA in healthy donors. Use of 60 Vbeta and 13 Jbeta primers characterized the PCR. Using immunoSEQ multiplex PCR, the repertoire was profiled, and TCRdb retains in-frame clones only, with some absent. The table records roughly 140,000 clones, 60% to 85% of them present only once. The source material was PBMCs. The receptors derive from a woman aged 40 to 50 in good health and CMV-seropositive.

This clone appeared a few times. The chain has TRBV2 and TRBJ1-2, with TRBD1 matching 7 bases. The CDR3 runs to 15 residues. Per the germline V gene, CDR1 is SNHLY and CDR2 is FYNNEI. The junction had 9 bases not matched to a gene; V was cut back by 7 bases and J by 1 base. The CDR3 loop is CASTDDRALNYGYTF. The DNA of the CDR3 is TGTGCCAGCACTGACGACAGGGCCCTTAACTATGGCTACACCTTC.

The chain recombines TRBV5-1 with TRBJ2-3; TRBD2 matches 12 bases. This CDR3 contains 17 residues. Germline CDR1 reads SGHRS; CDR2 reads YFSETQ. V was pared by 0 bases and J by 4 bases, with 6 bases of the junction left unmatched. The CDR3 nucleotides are TGCGCCAGCAGCTTGGAAGCTAGCGGGGGGGCTGCAGATACGCAGTATTTT. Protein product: CASSLEASGGAADTQYF.

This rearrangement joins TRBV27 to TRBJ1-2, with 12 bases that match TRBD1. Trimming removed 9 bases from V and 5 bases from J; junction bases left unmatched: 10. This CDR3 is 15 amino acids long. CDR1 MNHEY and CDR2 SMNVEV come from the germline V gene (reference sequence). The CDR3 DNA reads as TGTGCCAGTAGTCAGGGGACAGGGGGCGGGTATGGCTACACCTTC. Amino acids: CASSQGTGGGYGYTF.

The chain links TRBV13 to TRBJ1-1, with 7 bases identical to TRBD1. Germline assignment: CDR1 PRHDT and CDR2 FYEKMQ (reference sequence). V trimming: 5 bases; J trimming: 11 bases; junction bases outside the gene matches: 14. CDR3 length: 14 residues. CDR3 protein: CASSTSQQGRRAFF. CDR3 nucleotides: TGTGCCAGCAGCACTTCGCAACAGGGGCGCCGGGCTTTCTTT.

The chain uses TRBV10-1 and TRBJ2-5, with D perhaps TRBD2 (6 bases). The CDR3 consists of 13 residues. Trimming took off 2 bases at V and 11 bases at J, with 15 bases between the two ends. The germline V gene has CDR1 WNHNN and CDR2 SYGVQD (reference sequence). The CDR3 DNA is TGCGCCAGCAGTGAGAACTCCGGGGGAGAGCAGTACTTC. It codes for CASSENSGGEQYF.

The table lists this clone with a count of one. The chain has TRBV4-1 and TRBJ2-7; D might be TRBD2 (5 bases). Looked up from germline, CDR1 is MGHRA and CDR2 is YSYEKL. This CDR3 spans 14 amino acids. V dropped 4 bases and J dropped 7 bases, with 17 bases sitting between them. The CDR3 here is CASSPSGAGVEQYF. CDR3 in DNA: TGCGCCAGCAGCCCCAGTGGTGCCGGGGTAGAGCAGTACTTC.

The CDR3 reads CASSRRGSEETQYF. Written as DNA, the CDR3 is TGTGCCAGCAGCCGCCGAGGGTCTGAGGAGACCCAGTACTTC. The V and J genes are TRBV5-5 and TRBJ2-5; TRBD2 might be the D (5 bases). The CDR3 extends over 14 amino acids. Germline CDR1 SGHKS, CDR2 YYEKEE (reference sequence). The V end was cut by 4 bases, the J end by 5 bases, with 15 bases between. The whole variable domain, filled in from reference TRBV5-5 and TRBJ2-5, reads DAGVTQSPTHLIKTRGQQVTLRCSPISGHKSVSWYQQVLGQGPQFIFQYYEKEERGRGNFPDRFSARQFPNYSSELNVNALLLGDSALYLCASSRRGSEETQYFGPGTRLLVL.

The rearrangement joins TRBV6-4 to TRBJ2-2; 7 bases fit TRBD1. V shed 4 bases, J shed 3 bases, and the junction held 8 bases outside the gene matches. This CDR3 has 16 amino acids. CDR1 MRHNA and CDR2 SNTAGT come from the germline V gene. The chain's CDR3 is CASSARLTGDTGELFF. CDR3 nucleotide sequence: TGTGCCAGCAGTGCGCGTTTAACAGGGGACACCGGGGAGCTGTTTTTT.

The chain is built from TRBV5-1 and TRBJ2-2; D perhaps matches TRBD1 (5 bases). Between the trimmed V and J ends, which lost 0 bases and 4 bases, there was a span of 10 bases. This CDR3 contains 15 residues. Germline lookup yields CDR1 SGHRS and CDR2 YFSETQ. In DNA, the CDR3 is TGCGCCAGCAGCTTGGGTCCTCAGGGCACCGGGGAGCTGTTTTTT. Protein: CASSLGPQGTGELFF.

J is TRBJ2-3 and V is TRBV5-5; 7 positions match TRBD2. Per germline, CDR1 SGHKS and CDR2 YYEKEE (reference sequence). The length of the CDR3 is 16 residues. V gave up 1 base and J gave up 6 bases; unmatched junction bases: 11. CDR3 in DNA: TGTGCCAGCAGCTTGCGGAGCGGGGTCAAGGCTGATACGCAGTATTTT. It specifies CASSLRSGVKADTQYF.